These 3 T cell receptor beta chains were sequenced from one sample in a study of OX40 agonist ivuxolimab in advanced cancers. Repertoires were generated with immunoSEQ multiplex PCR, while TCRdb's copy carries only in-frame clones and drops some. The sample holds approximately 69,000 clones, more than 65% seen once. The source was CD4+ or CD8+ T cells sorted from blood, collected in a trial of the OX40 agonist ivuxolimab. The receptors derive from an adult with an advanced solid tumor such as melanoma, head and neck, liver or kidney cancer.

The count of this clone is one. The CDR3 DNA reads TGTGCCAGCAGCGCTCTGGGGGATGAAAAACTGTTTTTT. It yields the protein CASSALGDEKLFF. The genes are TRBV9 and TRBJ1-4, with a possible D match to TRBD1 (5 bases). The ends were cut back, 3 bases at V and 6 bases at J, with 9 bases in the middle. From germline, CDR1 is SGDLS and CDR2 YYNGEE. This CDR3 has 13 amino acids. Full variable domain (remainder filled in from reference TRBV9 and TRBJ1-4): DSGVTQTPKHLITATGQRVTLRCSPRSGDLSVYWYQQSLDQGLQFLIQYYNGEERAKGNILERFSAQQFPDLHSELNLSSLELGDSALYFCASSALGDEKLFFGSGTQLSVL.

The rearrangement links TRBV7-6 to TRBJ2-7; the match to TRBD1 covers 7 bases. CDR3 length: 14 amino acids. Trimming cost V 5 bases and J 4 bases; bases outside gene matches: 8. CDR1 is SGHVS and CDR2 is FNYEAQ in the germline V gene. The CDR3: CASSLTATGYEQYF. The CDR3 DNA reads TGTGCCAGCAGCCTAACAGCGACAGGGTACGAGCAGTACTTC. The variable domain in full, with the rest retrieved from reference TRBV7-6 and TRBJ2-7, is GAGVSQSPRYKVTKRGQDVALRCDPISGHVSLYWYRQALGQGPEFLTYFNYEAQQDKSGLPNDRFSAERPEGSISTLTIQRTEQRDSAMYRCASSLTATGYEQYFGPGTRLTVT.

The genes are TRBV29-1 and TRBJ2-4; D uncertain. Between the trimmed V and J ends, which lost 2 bases and 0 bases, there was a span of 2 bases. The CDR3 is made up of 12 amino acids. Germline CDR1 and CDR2: SQVTM and ANQGSEA. CDR3 in amino acids: CSVEIAKNIQYF. The CDR3 coding sequence is TGCAGCGTTGAAATAGCCAAAAACATTCAGTACTTC.